This T cell receptor (beta chain) came from a study of blood T cell repertoires in COVID-19 (dated by TCRdb to between 2020 and 2021). Study-level background: The collaborator samples originated in the United States, Italy and Spain and spanned the acute and convalescent phases of COVID-19. The dataset comprised deeply sampled blood TCRbeta repertoires from subjects exposed to, actively infected with, or recovered from COVID-19. Where available, HLA class I and class II types were obtained from metadata supplied by the sample provider rather than from assay-based typing. A freely available public database, intended as a resource for researchers studying the immune response to SARS-CoV-2, is where the repertoires were released. The prospective study material was composed of cDNA or gDNA derived from T cells, B-cell-depleted T cells, or PBMCs. Samples came from the ongoing ImmuneRACE study (first 160 participants) plus 1,254 subjects from 6 global collaborators. The sample metadata nearly always contained a de-identified subject ID, COVID-19 status, age in years and sex. Summary of the overall study and its limitations: How much clinical and demographic metadata was included differed by source and by participant, and the metadata was provided uncurated.

Each collaborating institution followed its own protocols to collect whole blood in K2EDTA tubes. For TCRbeta analysis, collaborators shipped samples in one of three forms: frozen whole blood, isolated PBMCs, or DNA extracted from either of those sample types. With respect to this clone: Which antigen it targets is not known. One base away there is no much larger clone; base qualities are not given.

The V end loses 3 bases and the J end loses 6 bases, and a stretch of 12 bases separates them. The CDR3 numbers 14 residues from cysteine through phenylalanine. CDR3 DNA is the only sequence kept; it has 42 bases, read in frame from the first base. CDR1 and CDR2 are drawn from the germline V gene (reference sequence): LNHDA, SQIVND. TCRbeta CDR3 regions were amplified from genomic DNA using the immunoSEQ Assay, a bias-controlled multiplex PCR. Regarding the original processing steps: Within the assay, amplification of reference gene primers was used to estimate how many nucleated cells each sample contained. To quantify the absolute abundance of each unique TCRbeta CDR3 rearrangement, sequence reads were collapsed and filtered. For each sample, productive Simpson clonality was calculated by taking the square root of Simpson's diversity index across productive rearrangements. Not all clones reach the TCRdb copy of this immuneACCESS table, which keeps in-frame sequences only. Checked studies attribute under half of the gap to unresolved V genes and leave the rest unexplained. D and trimming come from the DNA, and the V and J calls and clone size come from that table. The sample table records about 120,000 clones; more than 75% of these occur just once. The ten largest clones add up to roughly 3.9% of the sample.

Sequencing was performed on peripheral blood. The V and J segments used are TRBV19 and TRBJ2-4; the D gene assignment is ambiguous. This sequence was found in a man aged 55 to 70 with acute or convalescent COVID-19. The CDR3 here reads CASSMTSPPNIQYF. The nucleotide sequence reads TGTGCCAGTAGTATGACATCGCCCCCAAACATTCAGTACTTC.